This T cell receptor (beta chain) was recorded in a study of beta chain features in type 1 diabetes (dated by TCRdb to about 2018). For the study in its entirety: Patients and healthy donors did not differ in mean age, gender distribution, total cell number or subset yield. Across all samples, some 110,000,000 sorted cells were examined, and cell number per subset correlated strongly with RNA yield. In the study, TCRB repertoires of sorted circulating CD4+ T cell subsets from recently diagnosed type 1 diabetes patients were compared with those of matched healthy donors. Regulatory and stem cell-like memory subsets were isolated from only 8 patients and roughly eight healthy donors, whereas naive and central memory subsets came from all 30 or so donors. Broad study findings and their caveats: Sequencing cDNA rather than genomic DNA could over-represent highly expressing activated cells, although activation and CD3 levels did not differ between groups. Because the HLA sub-analyses included only small numbers of individuals, any influence of HLA type on TCRB rearrangement was left unresolved. Fewer insertions and more nucleotide deletions at VDJ recombination sites were observed in patients with type 1 diabetes, implying thymic rearrangement abnormalities. A moderate but significant shortening of TCRB CDR3 length was observed in type 1 diabetes patients in all four CD4+ subsets. Naive, central memory and regulatory TCRB repertoires appeared to be more similar among patients than among healthy donors. PCR may preferentially amplify shorter templates, but because patient and control samples were amplified and corrected together, any resulting skew would affect both groups equally.

Each donor gave one peripheral blood draw, approximately 120 mL on average, collected into heparinised tubes. Using a panel that included CD45RO, CCR7, CD25, CD127, CD95 and CD27, naive, central memory, regulatory and stem cell-like memory CD4+ T cells were sorted on a BD FACSAria II. A purity above 98% was achieved for all sorted populations. Right away, PBMCs were isolated by Lymphoprep density gradient centrifugation and were stained directly, with no culture step. So that batch effects would be minimized, each experiment stained and sorted samples in pairs, pairing one healthy donor with one patient. Ends trimmed: V by 2 bases, J by 8 bases; bases unmatched to a gene: 6. From the cysteine through the phenylalanine, the CDR3 covers 13 amino acids. Only the CDR3 part of the read is kept: 39 bases, read in frame from the first base. Per the germline V gene, SGHRS is the CDR1 and YFSETQ is the CDR2.

About this clone: There is no known antigen for this receptor. There are no base qualities to consult, and no much larger clone falls within one base.

All of the isolated RNA was reverse transcribed with the High Capacity cDNA Reverse Transcription Kit, so expressed TCRB transcripts were sequenced. Deep immunoSEQ sequencing was applied to naive, central memory and regulatory T cell samples, giving an average of approximately 3.8 million total reads per sample. After sorted cells were lysed in RLT buffer, RNA was extracted with DNase-treated RNeasy Micro or Mini kits, with the choice depending on cell number. Each cell subset was processed separately to prevent cross-contamination, with patient and healthy donor samples processed together. The immunoSEQ multiplex PCR was used to amplify TCRB sequences from cDNA, generating 87-bp fragments that spanned the CDR3 region. Sequencing of the amplicons was performed on the Illumina HiSeq platform. The study's processing was this. PCR bias was computationally corrected using synthetic template baselines, reads within Hamming distance 2 were collapsed, and singletons that could not be merged were discarded. Reads were aligned against IMGT so that V, D and J genes, CDR3 length and insertions or deletions at six rearrangement sites could be assigned. Within each subset, clonotype counts were normalized to sorted cell number, and only after that were true diversity and Gini coefficients computed with the tcR R package. The overlap coefficient, calculated on TCRB nucleotide sequences, was used to measure repertoire sharing. Out-of-frame TCRB sequences from naive cells were analyzed as a proxy for the pre-selection repertoire. The table was pulled from immuneACCESS by TCRdb, which kept in-frame rearrangements only. Such tables lose some clones; where checked, under half of the loss comes from unresolved V genes, and the rest has no known cause. V and J calls and clone size are given by that table; D and trimming were obtained from the DNA. The sample profile shows about 260,000 clones; approximately 24% of them were found once. About 0.011% of the sample lies in the top ten.

The chain links TRBV5-1 with TRBJ1-2, and 7 junctional nucleotides match TRBD1. The clonotype was recovered from a woman in her twenties or thirties with type 1 diabetes. The sequenced sample consisted of naive CD4+ T cells from blood. The intended sense of this specimen's cell subset or site label: true naive CD4+ T cells. The DNA reads as follows: TGCGCCAGCAGCTTCGACAGGGAGAGAGGCTACACCTTC. Its translation reads: CASSFDRERGYTF. The CDR3, completed at both ends by the reference TRBV5-1 and TRBJ1-2 genes, gives the full variable domain KAGVTQTPRYLIKTRGQQVTLSCSPISGHRSVSWYQQTPGQGLQFLFEYFSETQRNKGNFPGRFSGRQFSNSRSEMNVSTLELGDSALYLCASSFDRERGYTFGSGTRLTVV.